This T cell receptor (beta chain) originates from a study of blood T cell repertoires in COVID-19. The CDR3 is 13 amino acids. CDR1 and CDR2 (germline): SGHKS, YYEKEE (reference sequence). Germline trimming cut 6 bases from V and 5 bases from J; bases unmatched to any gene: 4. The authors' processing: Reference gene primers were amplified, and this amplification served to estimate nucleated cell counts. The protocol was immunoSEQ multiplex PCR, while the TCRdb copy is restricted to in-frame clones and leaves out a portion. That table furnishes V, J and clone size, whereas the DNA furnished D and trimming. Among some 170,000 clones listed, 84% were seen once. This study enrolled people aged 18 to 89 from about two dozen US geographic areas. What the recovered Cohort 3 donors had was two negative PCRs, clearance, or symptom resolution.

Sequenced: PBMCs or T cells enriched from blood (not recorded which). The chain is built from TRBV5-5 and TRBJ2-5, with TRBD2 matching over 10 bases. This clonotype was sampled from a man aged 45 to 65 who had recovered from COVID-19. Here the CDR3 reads CASTLGLAETQYF. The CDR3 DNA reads TGTGCCAGCACCCTGGGACTAGCGGAGACCCAGTACTTC.